The 30 T cell receptor beta chains listed next were all sequenced from one sample in a study of blood T cell repertoires in COVID-19. Generated by immunoSEQ multiplex PCR, the TCRdb table keeps only in-frame clones and is missing some. Of about 260,000 clones in the sample, around 90% were seen once. Sequenced: PBMCs or T cells enriched from blood (not recorded which). Receptors were obtained from a man in his forties who had been exposed to COVID-19.

This sequence joins TRBV7-9 and TRBJ1-1; a weak D match, TRBD1 (5 bases). The CDR3 loop spans 14 amino acids. The germline V gene encodes CDR1 SEHNR and CDR2 FQNEAQ (reference sequence). Trimming took off 5 bases at V and 5 bases at J, with 15 bases between the two ends. The CDR3 nucleotides read TGTGCCAGCAGCCGGGGGATTGGAACAACTGAAGCTTTCTTT. Translating it yields CASSRGIGTTEAFF.

The rearrangement joins TRBV10-2 to TRBJ2-3, with TRBD2 matching over 9 bases. Unmatched junction bases numbered 10, after V lost 6 bases and J lost 9 bases. The CDR3 is 14 amino acids. Germline values: CDR1 WSHSY, CDR2 SAAADI. CDR3 nucleotide sequence: TGCGCCAGCAGGGATAGCGGGAGTGTGGACACGCAGTATTTT. Translated, it gives CASRDSGSVDTQYF.

This clone appeared once. A read error may account for a junction end that differs from germline. The chain links TRBV11-2 to TRBJ2-1, with 7 bases fitting TRBD1. The CDR3 runs 12 residues. Germline lookup yields CDR1 SGHAT and CDR2 FQNNGV. The chain's CDR3 is CASSLVGGTAIF. CDR3 DNA sequence: TGTGCCAGCAGCTTAGTAGGTGGGACAGCCATCTTC. The entire variable domain, with the rest obtained from reference TRBV11-2 and TRBJ2-1, is as follows: EAGVAQSPRYKIIEKRQSVAFWCNPISGHATLYWYQQILGQGPKLLIQFQNNGVVDDSQLPKDRFSAERLKGVDSTLKIQPAKLEDSAVYLCASSLVGGTAIFGPGTRLTVL.

The chain uses TRBV3-1 (or the pseudogene TRBV3-2) and TRBJ2-1, with no clear D. The CDR3 is 12 residues long. Germline V gene lookup returns CDR1 LGHDT and CDR2 YNNKEL (reference sequence). V was trimmed by 6 bases and J by 5 bases, leaving 8 bases between them. The DNA for the CDR3 is TGTGCCAGCAGTCACGGAGACAATGAGCAGTTCTTC. It encodes CASSHGDNEQFF.

CDR3 amino acids: CASSLVIAGVSTGELFF. The CDR3 DNA sequence: TGTGCCAGCAGCTTAGTCATAGCGGGAGTCAGCACCGGGGAGCTGTTTTTT. The V call is TRBV7-9, the J call TRBJ2-2, with TRBD2 identical over 9 bases. V lost 1 base to trimming and J lost 4 bases; unmatched junction nucleotides: 7. There are 17 residues in the CDR3. Germline CDR1 is SEHNR and CDR2 is FQNEAQ (reference sequence). The complete variable domain, with remaining parts taken from reference TRBV7-9 and TRBJ2-2, reads DTGVSQNPRHKITKRGQNVTFRCDPISEHNRLYWYRQTLGQGPEFLTYFQNEAQLEKSRLLSDRFSAERPKGSFSTLEIQRTEQGDSAMYLCASSLVIAGVSTGELFFGEGSRLTVL.

This clone has only one observation. The V and J genes are TRBV3-1 (or the pseudogene TRBV3-2) and TRBJ1-3; 7 bases match TRBD1. The CDR3 consists of 15 residues. The V segment lost 6 bases and the J segment 0 bases; nucleotides outside the gene matches: 5. Germline CDR1 reads LGHDT; CDR2 reads YNNKEL (reference sequence). CDR3 in amino acids: CASSPTGDSGNTIYF. In DNA, the CDR3 is TGTGCCAGCAGTCCTACAGGGGACTCTGGAAACACCATATATTTT.

The genes are TRBV19 and TRBJ1-1; perhaps TRBD1 as D (6 bases). Germline V CDR1 and CDR2: LNHDA, SQIVND (reference sequence). The V end lost 3 bases, the J end lost 1 base, and 15 bases lay between the germline ends. The CDR3 extends over 16 amino acids. The chain's CDR3 is CASSIGGQRPNTEAFF. CDR3 DNA sequence: TGTGCCAGTAGTATCGGCGGACAGCGCCCGAACACTGAAGCTTTCTTT.

J is TRBJ2-1 and V is TRBV18; TRBD1 is a possible D gene (6 bases). The length of the CDR3 is 14 residues. The germline V gene encodes CDR1 KGHSH and CDR2 LQKENI. Between the trimmed V and J ends, which lost 2 bases and 4 bases, there was a span of 9 bases. The CDR3 here is CASSPTDRYNEQFF. CDR3 DNA: TGTGCCAGCTCACCAACGGACAGATACAATGAGCAGTTCTTC. The complete variable domain, with remaining parts taken from reference TRBV18 and TRBJ2-1, reads NAGVMQNPRHLVRRRGQEARLRCSPMKGHSHVYWYRQLPEEGLKFMVYLQKENIIDESGMPKERFSAEFPKEGPSILRIQQVVRGDSAAYFCASSPTDRYNEQFFGPGTRLTVL.

In nucleotides, the CDR3 is TGTGCCAGCAGCCCAAACCTAGCGGGAGAGGGTGAGCAGTTCTTC. The encoded protein is CASSPNLAGEGEQFF. This chain joins TRBV11-3 and TRBJ2-1, with 10 bases lining up with TRBD2. The CDR3 contains 15 residues. The germline CDR1 and CDR2 sequences are SGHNT and YENEEA. V lost 5 bases and J lost 9; bases outside the gene matches: 10.

The rearrangement joins TRBV28 to TRBJ1-2; 9 bases are shared with TRBD1. Unmatched junction bases numbered 5, after V lost 4 bases and J lost 8 bases. Germline CDR1 reads MDHEN; CDR2 reads SYDVKM. The CDR3 has 13 residues. CDR3 bases: TGTGCCAGCAGTTCCGGACAGGGGAAAGGCTACACCTTC. It encodes CASSSGQGKGYTF.

The chain links TRBV5-1 to TRBJ2-3; no clear D. Germline V gene sequence: CDR1 SGHRS, CDR2 YFSETQ. The V end was cut by 2 bases, the J end by 1 base, with 8 bases between. There are 14 residues in the CDR3. The CDR3 reads CASSFRLGTDTQYF. CDR3 DNA: TGCGCCAGCAGCTTCCGACTCGGCACAGATACGCAGTATTTT.

This clone was recorded only once. The CDR3 loop is CSGATGGFRNEQFF. The CDR3, as DNA: TGCAGCGGCGCAACAGGGGGCTTTAGGAATGAGCAGTTCTTC. The rearrangement uses TRBV29-1 and TRBJ2-1; 9 bases match TRBD1. This CDR3 contains 14 residues. J lost 7 bases, V lost 7 bases, and 11 bases had no gene match. CDR1 is SQVTM, CDR2 ANQGSEA, per germline.

The genes are TRBV6-4 and TRBJ2-1; 10 bases are shared with TRBD2. The CDR3 consists of 14 residues. Germline loops: CDR1 MRHNA, CDR2 SNTAGT. V dropped 3 bases and J dropped 8; count of bases not matched to a gene: 4. The CDR3 spells CASSEGLAGDEQFF. CDR3 nucleotide sequence: TGTGCCAGCAGTGAAGGTCTAGCGGGAGATGAGCAGTTCTTC.

The J gene is TRBJ2-7, the V gene TRBV7-3, with 9 nucleotides matching TRBD1. The CDR3 has 15 amino acids. Germline assignment: CDR1 SGHTA and CDR2 FQGTGA. The V and J ends lost 6 bases and 5 bases, in that order; junction bases with no gene match: 11. The CDR3, as DNA: TGTGCCAGCAGACCATCCGGGACAGGGTCTCACGAGCAGTACTTC. Protein sequence: CASRPSGTGSHEQYF.

For the CDR3, the DNA is TGTGCCAGCAGTTTAAGACAGGGCTACTATGGCTACACCTTC. Amino acids: CASSLRQGYYGYTF. This rearrangement joins TRBV28 to TRBJ1-2; 7 nucleotides align to TRBD1. Trimming cost V 2 bases and J 3 bases; bases outside gene matches: 3. This CDR3 is 14 amino acids long. CDR1 MDHEN and CDR2 SYDVKM come from the germline V gene.

This chain links TRBV28 with TRBJ1-3, with D perhaps matching TRBD1 (5 bases). Germline V gives CDR1 MDHEN, CDR2 SYDVKM. The CDR3 runs 16 residues. V lost 2 bases and J lost 2, with 13 bases in between. The CDR3 loop reads CASSLAGEMAGNTIYF. In DNA form, the CDR3 reads TGTGCCAGCAGTTTAGCGGGGGAAATGGCTGGAAACACCATATATTTT.

The chain combines TRBV28 with TRBJ1-2, with unresolved D. The CDR3 runs to 16 residues. V was trimmed by 2 bases and J by 3 bases, leaving 16 bases between them. The V gene's germline CDR1 is MDHEN and CDR2 SYDVKM. The CDR3 protein is CASSLALLEVYYGYTF. The CDR3 DNA follows: TGTGCCAGCAGTTTAGCCCTACTCGAGGTATACTATGGCTACACCTTC.

V gene TRBV12-5 combines with J gene TRBJ2-4, with D possibly matching TRBD2 (7 bases). CDR1 LGHNT and CDR2 FRNRAP come from the germline V gene. Trimming shortened V by 7 bases and J by 5 bases, and 24 bases separated the two germline ends. CDR3 size: 17 residues. The CDR3 spells CASEVGREWGQENIQYF. The DNA for the CDR3 is TGTGCTAGTGAGGTTGGGCGGGAGTGGGGGCAAGAAAACATTCAGTACTTC.

CDR3 region: CATRDRGRADTQYF. For the CDR3, the DNA is TGTGCCACCCGAGACAGGGGGCGGGCAGATACGCAGTATTTT. This chain joins TRBV15 and TRBJ2-3; TRBD1 matches 10 bases. Germline CDR1 reads LNHNV; CDR2 reads YYDKDF (reference sequence). CDR3 length: 14 residues. The ends lost 8 bases at V and 4 bases at J; junction bases unmatched: 6.

The genes are TRBV5-4 and TRBJ2-5; 13 nucleotides match TRBD2. The CDR3 spans 16 residues. The germline gives CDR1 SGHNT, CDR2 YYREEE (reference sequence). Trimming cost V 1 base and J 5 bases; bases outside gene matches: 5. DNA for the CDR3: TGTGCCAGCAGCTTGACTAGCGGGAGGGTGGGGGAGACCCAGTACTTC. The encoded protein is CASSLTSGRVGETQYF.

The chain has TRBV20-1 and TRBJ2-5; the D is unclear. V gave up 6 bases and J gave up 5 bases, with 7 bases separating them. The CDR3 loop spans 10 amino acids. The germline V gene encodes CDR1 DFQATT and CDR2 SNEGSKA (reference sequence). CDR3 protein: CSAASETQYF. DNA of the CDR3: TGCAGTGCCGCGAGCGAGACCCAGTACTTC.

The chain has TRBV12-3 or TRBV12-4 and TRBJ2-7, with D perhaps matching TRBD2 (6 bases). The length of the CDR3 is 12 residues. Trimming removed 3 bases from V and 5 bases from J, with 8 bases in between. CDR3 nucleotides: TGTGCCAGCAGTTTTTGGGGGGACGAGCAGTACTTC. It encodes CASSFWGDEQYF.

The J gene is TRBJ2-1, the V gene TRBV3-1 (or the pseudogene TRBV3-2), with a tentative D call TRBD1 (5 bases). CDR1 is LGHDT and CDR2 is YNNKEL in the germline V gene (reference sequence). Trimming removed 5 bases at V and 4 bases at J, with 9 bases between. This CDR3 is 13 amino acids long. Here the CDR3 reads CASSLDTYNEQFF. CDR3 DNA: TGTGCCAGCAGCTTGGACACTTACAATGAGCAGTTCTTC.

V usage is TRBV13 and J usage is TRBJ1-6; 11 bases are a match to TRBD1. The CDR3 runs 14 residues. The V and J ends lost 6 bases and 10 bases, in that order; junction bases with no gene match: 5. Germline V gene lookup returns CDR1 PRHDT and CDR2 FYEKMQ (reference sequence). CDR3 coding DNA: TGTGCCAGCAGGATAGGGACAGGGGGGTCACCCCTCCACTTT. Its translation: CASRIGTGGSPLHF.

This sequence joins TRBV27 and TRBJ1-1, with 10 bases aligning to TRBD1. The CDR3 covers 14 residues. J was trimmed by 11 bases and V by 2 bases; bases with no gene match: 8. Germline loops: CDR1 MNHEY, CDR2 SMNVEV (reference sequence). Here the CDR3 DNA reads TGTGCCAGCAGTTTAGGTGTCGGACAGGGGGATGCTTTCTTT. It specifies CASSLGVGQGDAFF.

This sequence joins TRBV27 and TRBJ1-4; 10 bases line up with TRBD1. Looked up from germline, CDR1 is MNHEY and CDR2 is SMNVEV (reference sequence). The V gene end was trimmed by 6 bases and the J gene end by 11 bases; junction bases not matched to a gene: 9. The CDR3 is made up of 14 amino acids. CDR3 sequence (DNA): TGTGCCAGCAGCACCCAAGGGACAGGGGACAAACTGTTTTTT. Translation: CASSTQGTGDKLFF. Drawing the rest from reference TRBV27 and TRBJ1-4, the complete variable domain is EAQVTQNPRYLITVTGKKLTVTCSQNMNHEYMSWYRQDPGLGLRQIYYSMNVEVTDKGDVPEGYKVSRKEKRNFPLILESPSPNQTSLYFCASSTQGTGDKLFFGSGTQLSVL.

About this clone itself: Distinct nucleotide sequences in the sample also encode this CDR3. V gene TRBV6-5 combines with J gene TRBJ1-1; D is uncertain. The CDR3 is made up of 12 amino acids. Germline loops: CDR1 MNHEY, CDR2 SVGAGI. The V gene lost 6 bases and the J gene lost 4 bases, with 9 bases spanning the gap. Here the CDR3 reads CASSSGGTEAFF. In DNA, the CDR3 is TGTGCCAGCAGCTCGGGTGGCACTGAAGCTTTCTTT.

CDR3 in amino acids: CASSRSGNNEQFF. For the CDR3, the DNA is TGTGCCAGCAGCCGTAGCGGGAACAATGAGCAGTTCTTC. This chain joins TRBV27 and TRBJ2-1, with TRBD2 matching over 8 bases. J gave up 5 bases and V 6 bases, and 3 bases lay outside the gene matches. Germline V gene data show CDR1 as MNHEY and CDR2 as SMNVEV (reference sequence). The CDR3 extends over 13 amino acids.

CDR3 DNA sequence: TGTGCCAGCAGCTTAGTGGGGGCCCTCTACGAGCAGTACTTC. Its protein product is CASSLVGALYEQYF. The rearrangement uses TRBV11-2 and TRBJ2-7; maybe TRBD1 (6 bases). CDR1 and CDR2 from the germline V gene are SGHAT and FQNNGV. This CDR3 has 14 amino acids. Between the trimmed V and J ends, which lost 1 base and 3 bases, there was a span of 10 bases.

The J gene is TRBJ2-5, the V gene TRBV12-3 or TRBV12-4; the D is unclear. The CDR3 is 13 amino acids. Trimming stripped 3 bases from V and 2 bases from J, with 7 bases between. Here the CDR3 reads CASSFTQQETQYF. In DNA, the CDR3 is TGTGCCAGCAGTTTCACCCAGCAAGAGACCCAGTACTTC.